The rows below give T cell receptor beta chains drawn from one sample of a study of Graves' ophthalmopathy and Graves' hyperthyroidism. One entry per CDR3 protein results from TCRdb running MiXCR on the multiplex PCR reads. Among 170,000 or so distinct CDR3 sequences listed, 39% were seen once. The specimen sequenced was peripheral blood. The receptor set was obtained from a man aged 30 to 39 with Graves' ophthalmopathy. The CDR3 runs from the conserved cysteine through the conserved F or W. D genes are given only for firm matches. Some rows mark clone size as missing; the rest say once, few, many or name a class of expanded clone.

j_call,clone_size,d_call,v_call,cdr3_aa,cdr3_nt
TRBJ2-7,-,TRBD2,TRBV28,CASRPREVSYEQYF,TGTGCCAGCAGACCGCGGGAGGTCTCCTACGAGCAGTACTTC
TRBJ1-1,many,-,TRBV4-1,CASSQDLAGLNTEAFF,TGCGCCAGCAGCCAAGATCTTGCAGGGTTGAACACTGAAGCTTTCTTT
TRBJ2-7,-,-,TRBV7-2,CASSSGLGRSYEQYF,TGTGCCAGCAGCTCAGGGTTGGGTCGCTCCTACGAGCAGTACTTC
TRBJ1-6,-,TRBD1,TRBV30,CAWLREDRENSPLHF,TGTGCCTGGTTGCGCGAGGACAGGGAAAATTCACCCCTCCACTTT
TRBJ2-7,many,-,TRBV5-1,CASSNSFYEQYF,TGCGCCAGCAGCAACTCCTTCTACGAGCAGTACTTC
TRBJ1-1,many,TRBD1,TRBV12-3/TRBV12-4,CASRYRGLLNTEAFF,TGTGCCAGCAGATACAGGGGGCTGTTGAACACTGAAGCTTTCTTT
TRBJ2-6,many,TRBD1,TRBV2,CASSESDRVGANVLTF,TGTGCCAGCAGTGAATCAGACAGGGTTGGGGCCAACGTCCTGACTTTC
TRBJ2-7,-,TRBD2,TRBV7-2,CASSLSGGDEQYF,TGTGCCAGCAGCTTAAGTGGGGGGGACGAGCAGTACTTC
TRBJ2-1,many,-,TRBV20-1,CSAKAAGFGEQFF,TGCAGTGCTAAGGCCGCAGGGTTCGGAGAGCAGTTCTTC
TRBJ1-5,-,-,TRBV6-1,CASSPGDSNQPQHF,TGTGCCAGCAGTCCAGGTGACTCAAATCAGCCCCAGCATTTT
TRBJ2-7,many,-,TRBV6-2/TRBV6-3,CASSPQRMGLWNEQYF,TGTGCCAGCAGTCCCCAACGTATGGGCCTTTGGAACGAGCAGTACTTC
TRBJ1-1,many,-,TRBV15,CATSSLGMNTEAFF,TGTGCCACCAGCAGTTTAGGTATGAACACTGAAGCTTTCTTT
TRBJ1-1,many,-,TRBV6-5,CASIRGTLSEAFF,TGTGCCAGCATTCGGGGCACTCTGAGCGAAGCTTTCTTT
TRBJ1-1,-,-,TRBV12-3/TRBV12-4,CASSLRHYTEAFF,TGTGCCAGCAGTTTACGGCACTACACTGAAGCTTTCTTT
TRBJ2-5,many,TRBD2,TRBV20-1,CSAGTSAQETQYF,TGCAGTGCTGGGACTAGCGCCCAAGAGACCCAGTACTTC
TRBJ2-3,-,-,TRBV6-5,CASSYSADSDTQYF,TGTGCCAGCAGTTACTCTGCAGATTCAGATACGCAGTATTTT
TRBJ2-7,-,TRBD2,TRBV7-9,CASSPEGGSSYEQYF,TGTGCCAGCAGCCCCGAGGGAGGGAGTTCCTACGAGCAGTACTTC
TRBJ1-5,many,-,TRBV19,CASRGSGLSNQPQHF,TGTGCCAGTAGGGGTTCGGGGCTTAGCAATCAGCCCCAGCATTTT
TRBJ1-5,many,-,TRBV6-2/TRBV6-3,CASSYVGGTQHF,TGTGCCAGCAGTTACGTCGGTGGAACCCAGCATTTT
TRBJ2-5,many,TRBD2,TRBV27,CASSLAGVVRRETQYF,TGTGCCAGCAGCTTAGCGGGAGTGGTGAGGCGAGAGACCCAGTACTTC
TRBJ2-4,once,-,TRBV6-4,CASSDLAAENIQYF,TGTGCCAGCAGTGATTTAGCGGCAGAAAACATTCAGTACTTC
TRBJ1-2,-,-,TRBV7-2,CASSSTSGQNYGYTF,TGTGCCAGCAGCTCAACCTCCGGACAGAATTATGGCTACACCTTC
TRBJ1-1,many,-,TRBV30,CAWTNPGGGFTEAFF,TGTGCCTGGACCAACCCGGGGGGGGGGTTCACTGAAGCTTTCTTT
TRBJ2-5,-,-,TRBV19,CAIPTPEETQYF,TGTGCCATTCCGACACCCGAAGAGACCCAGTACTTC
TRBJ2-5,many,-,TRBV6-5,CASSYRGETQYF,TGTGCCAGCAGTTATCGAGGAGAGACCCAGTACTTC
TRBJ2-7,-,-,TRBV7-2,CASSSSVLGAYEQYF,TGTGCCAGCAGTTCATCGGTGCTGGGGGCCTACGAGCAGTACTTC
TRBJ2-2,many,TRBD2,TRBV20-1,CSARDRASGTSVTGELFF,TGCAGTGCTAGAGATCGGGCCTCCGGGACTAGCGTCACCGGGGAGCTGTTTTTT
TRBJ2-2,many,TRBD2,TRBV30,CAWSGGVTTGELFF,TGTGCCTGGAGCGGGGGGGTGACCACCGGGGAGCTGTTTTTT
TRBJ2-7,-,-,TRBV20-1,CSARATHEQYF,TGCAGTGCTAGAGCTACCCACGAGCAGTACTTC
TRBJ1-2,many,TRBD1,TRBV7-2,CASSPRWTGGGYTF,TGTGCCAGCAGCCCCCGCTGGACAGGGGGTGGCTACACCTTC
TRBJ1-1,-,TRBD1,TRBV12-3/TRBV12-4,CASSRRDRDRTEAFF,TGTGCCAGCAGCCGCCGGGACAGGGACCGCACTGAAGCTTTCTTT
TRBJ1-2,-,-,TRBV6-1,CASSERYRNYGYTF,TGTGCCAGCAGTGAGCGATACAGAAACTATGGCTACACCTTC
TRBJ1-1,-,-,TRBV6-2/TRBV6-3,CASSYFGGGTEAFF,TGTGCCAGCAGTTACTTTGGGGGAGGCACTGAAGCTTTCTTT
TRBJ1-6,many,TRBD1,TRBV4-3,CASSQRDRSYSPLHF,TGCGCCAGCAGCCAAAGGGACAGGAGTTATTCACCCCTCCACTTT
TRBJ2-5,-,-,TRBV6-1,CASKGAGVQETQYF,TGTGCCAGCAAAGGGGCAGGGGTACAAGAGACCCAGTACTTC
TRBJ2-5,-,TRBD2,TRBV5-1,CASSLGAGVPGETQYF,TGCGCCAGCAGCTTGGGCGCGGGAGTACCGGGAGAGACCCAGTACTTC
TRBJ1-1,many,TRBD1,TRBV7-2,CASSPLTGGRSEAFF,TGTGCCAGCAGCCCCTTGACAGGGGGGAGGTCTGAAGCTTTCTTT
TRBJ2-7,many,TRBD2,TRBV12-3/TRBV12-4,CASSLLDWREGLSYEQYF,TGTGCCAGCAGTCTCCTGGATTGGCGGGAGGGCCTTTCCTACGAGCAGTACTTC
TRBJ1-1,many,-,TRBV20-1,CSAGTLNTEAFF,TGCAGTGCCGGGACTTTGAACACTGAAGCTTTCTTT
TRBJ1-2,many,-,TRBV6-5,CASRKEAAYGYTF,TGTGCCAGTCGCAAGGAGGCAGCCTATGGCTACACCTTC
TRBJ2-5,many,TRBD2,TRBV27,CASSWGGGKTQYF,TGTGCCAGCAGTTGGGGGGGGGGAAAGACCCAGTACTTC
TRBJ2-7,-,TRBD1,TRBV20-1,CSANDRDSVGYEQYF,TGCAGTGCTAACGACAGGGATTCGGTTGGGTACGAGCAGTACTTC
TRBJ2-5,few,-,TRBV6-1,CASSDNAETQYF,TGTGCCAGCAGTGACAACGCGGAGACCCAGTACTTC
TRBJ2-2,-,TRBD2,TRBV12-3/TRBV12-4,CASSLAGLAGTNTGELFF,TGTGCCAGCAGTCTTGCGGGACTAGCGGGGACTAACACCGGGGAGCTGTTTTTT